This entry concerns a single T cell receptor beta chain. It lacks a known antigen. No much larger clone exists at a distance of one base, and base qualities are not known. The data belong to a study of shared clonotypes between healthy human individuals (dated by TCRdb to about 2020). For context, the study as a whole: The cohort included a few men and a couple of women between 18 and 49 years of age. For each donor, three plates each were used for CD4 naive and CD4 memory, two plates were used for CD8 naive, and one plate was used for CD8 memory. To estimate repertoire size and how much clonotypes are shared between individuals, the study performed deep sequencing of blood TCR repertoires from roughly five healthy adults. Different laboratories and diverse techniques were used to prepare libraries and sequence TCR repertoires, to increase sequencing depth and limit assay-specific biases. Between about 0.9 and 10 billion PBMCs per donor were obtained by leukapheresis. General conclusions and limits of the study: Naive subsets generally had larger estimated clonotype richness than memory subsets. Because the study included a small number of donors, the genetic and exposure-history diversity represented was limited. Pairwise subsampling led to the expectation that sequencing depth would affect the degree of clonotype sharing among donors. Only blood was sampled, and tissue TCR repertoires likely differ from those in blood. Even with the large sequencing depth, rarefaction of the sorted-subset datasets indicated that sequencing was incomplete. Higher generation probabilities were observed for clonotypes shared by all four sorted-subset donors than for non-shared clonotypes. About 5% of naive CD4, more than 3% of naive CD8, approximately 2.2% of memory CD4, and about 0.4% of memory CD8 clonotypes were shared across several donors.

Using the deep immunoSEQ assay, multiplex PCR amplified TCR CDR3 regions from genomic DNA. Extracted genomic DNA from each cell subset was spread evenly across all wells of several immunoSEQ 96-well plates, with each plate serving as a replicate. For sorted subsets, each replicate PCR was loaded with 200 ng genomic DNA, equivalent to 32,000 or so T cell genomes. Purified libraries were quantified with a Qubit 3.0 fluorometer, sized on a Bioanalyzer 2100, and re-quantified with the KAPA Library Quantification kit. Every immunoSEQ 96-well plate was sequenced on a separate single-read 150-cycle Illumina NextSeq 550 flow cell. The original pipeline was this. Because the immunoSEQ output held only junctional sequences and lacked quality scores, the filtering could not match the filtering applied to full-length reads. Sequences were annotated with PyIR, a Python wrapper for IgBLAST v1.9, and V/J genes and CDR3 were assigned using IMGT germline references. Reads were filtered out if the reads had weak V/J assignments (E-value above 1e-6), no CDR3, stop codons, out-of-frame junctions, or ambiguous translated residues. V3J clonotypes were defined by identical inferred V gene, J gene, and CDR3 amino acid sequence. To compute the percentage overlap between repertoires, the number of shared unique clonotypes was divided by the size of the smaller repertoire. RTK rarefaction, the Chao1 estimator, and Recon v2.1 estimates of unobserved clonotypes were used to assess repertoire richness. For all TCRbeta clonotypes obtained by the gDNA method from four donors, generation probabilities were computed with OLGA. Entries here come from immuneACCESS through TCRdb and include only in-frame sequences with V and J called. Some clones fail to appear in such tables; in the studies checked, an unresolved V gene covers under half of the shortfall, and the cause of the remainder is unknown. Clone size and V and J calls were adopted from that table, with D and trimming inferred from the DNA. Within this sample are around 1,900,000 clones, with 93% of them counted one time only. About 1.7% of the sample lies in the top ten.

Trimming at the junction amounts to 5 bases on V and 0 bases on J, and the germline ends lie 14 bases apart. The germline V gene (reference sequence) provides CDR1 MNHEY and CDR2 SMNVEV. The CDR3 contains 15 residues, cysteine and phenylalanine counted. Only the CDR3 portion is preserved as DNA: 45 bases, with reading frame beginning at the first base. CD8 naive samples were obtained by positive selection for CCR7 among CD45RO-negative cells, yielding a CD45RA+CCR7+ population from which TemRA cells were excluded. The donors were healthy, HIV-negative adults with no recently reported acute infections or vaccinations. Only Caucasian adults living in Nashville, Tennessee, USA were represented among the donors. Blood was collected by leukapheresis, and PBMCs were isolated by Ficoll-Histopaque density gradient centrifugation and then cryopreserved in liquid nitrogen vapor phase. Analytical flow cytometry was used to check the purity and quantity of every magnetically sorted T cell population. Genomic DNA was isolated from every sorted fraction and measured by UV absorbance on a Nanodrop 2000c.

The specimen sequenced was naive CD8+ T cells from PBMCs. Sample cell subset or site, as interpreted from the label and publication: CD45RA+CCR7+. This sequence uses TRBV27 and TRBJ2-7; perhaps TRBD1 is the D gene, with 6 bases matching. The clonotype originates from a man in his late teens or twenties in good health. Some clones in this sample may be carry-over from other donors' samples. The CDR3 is CASSPIQGGSYEQYF. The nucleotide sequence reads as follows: TGTGCCAGCAGTCCTATACAGGGCGGCTCCTACGAGCAGTACTTC.